This T cell receptor (beta chain) stems from a study of a mutant IDH1 vaccine in newly diagnosed glioma. V shed 4 bases, J shed 8 bases, and the junction held 17 bases outside the gene matches. The CDR3 length is 16 residues. Sequencing was performed with immunoSEQ multiplex PCR; in TCRdb, only in-frame clones are kept and a portion is missing. Among around 54,000 clones listed, 85% to 90% were seen once. As for time point: week 23, last vaccination. Vaccine doses each comprised 300 ug of mutant IDH1 20-mer peptide, with topical imiquimod. Of note for this clone: Its antigen is undetermined.

The V and J genes are TRBV5-3 and TRBJ1-2, with TRBD1 identical over 7 bases. TRBV5-3 is designated an ORF whose function remains uncertain. The TCR originated in a man aged 35 to 55 with glioma. The material was PBMCs, obtained from a glioma patient whose treatment included an IDH1 peptide vaccine. The CDR3 loop reads CARSAPGTALKRGYTF. The CDR3 DNA reads as TGTGCCAGAAGCGCTCCCGGGACAGCCCTGAAAAGGGGCTACACCTTC.